This entry features one T cell receptor beta chain sequence. Its antigen is currently unknown. TCRdb re-called the RACE reads through MiXCR, storing one row per CDR3 protein. Found here are 150,000 to 200,000 distinct CDR3 sequences, roughly a quarter of them singletons; the top ten hold 2% to 2.5%. This sample was included in a study of human T cells and chemical hapten exposure. Whole-study findings and limits: Patch test score was positively correlated with the counts of PT1 expanded TCRs. Relative to controls, expanded TCRs formed significantly more large CDR3 similarity clusters.

The CDR3 is 12 amino acids. With 7 bases removed from V and 2 bases from J, the gap between germline ends came to 7 bases. The germline V gene has CDR1 MNHEY and CDR2 SVGAGI. Described time point: patch test 3, about 24 weeks after DPC sensitization. Noted treatment: therapeutic diphenylcyclopropenone sensitization with weekly scalp DPC. This specimen was whole blood, taken in connection with sensitization to the hapten diphenylcyclopropenone (DPC). This receptor was obtained from a woman aged 40 to 50 with alopecia areata. Some clones in this sample may be carry-over from other donors' samples. The rearrangement joins TRBV6-5 to TRBJ2-3; D gene unclear. DNA of the CDR3: TGTGCCAGCAAGGAATCCACAGATACGCAGTATTTT. As protein: CASKESTDTQYF.